This entry describes one TCR beta chain. What it recognizes is unknown. Using immunoSEQ multiplex PCR, the repertoire was profiled, and TCRdb retains in-frame clones only, with some absent. Among tens of thousands of clones listed, 80% to 95% were seen once. With 8 bases clipped from V and 7 bases from J, the junction kept 14 bases outside the gene matches. The length of the CDR3 is 16 residues. Germline V gene data show CDR1 as LNHDA and CDR2 as SQIVND (reference sequence). This record belongs to a study of T cell responses to AZD1222 COVID-19 vaccine. Regarding the study as a whole: Two doses of AZD1222 preceded a rise in Spike-specific TCR breadth and depth.

The chain recombines TRBV19 with TRBJ1-6; the match to TRBD1 covers 7 bases. The specimen was peripheral blood, collected 28 days after the second AZD1222 dose. The clonotype comes from an adult who received the AZD1222 COVID-19 vaccine. CDR3 region: CASPPPRQGGNSPLHF. The CDR3 DNA sequence: TGTGCCAGTCCTCCCCCACGACAGGGCGGGAATTCACCCCTCCACTTT.